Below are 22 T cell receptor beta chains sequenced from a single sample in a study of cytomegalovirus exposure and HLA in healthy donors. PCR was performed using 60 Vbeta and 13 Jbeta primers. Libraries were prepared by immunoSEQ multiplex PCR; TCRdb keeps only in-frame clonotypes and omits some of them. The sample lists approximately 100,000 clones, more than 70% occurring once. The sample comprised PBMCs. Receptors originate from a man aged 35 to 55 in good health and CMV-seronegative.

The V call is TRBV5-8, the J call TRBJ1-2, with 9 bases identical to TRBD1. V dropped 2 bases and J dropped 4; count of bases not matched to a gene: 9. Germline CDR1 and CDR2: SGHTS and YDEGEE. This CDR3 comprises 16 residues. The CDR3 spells CASSLRMGQGSYGYTF. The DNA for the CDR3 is TGTGCCAGCAGCTTAAGGATGGGACAGGGCAGCTATGGCTACACCTTC.

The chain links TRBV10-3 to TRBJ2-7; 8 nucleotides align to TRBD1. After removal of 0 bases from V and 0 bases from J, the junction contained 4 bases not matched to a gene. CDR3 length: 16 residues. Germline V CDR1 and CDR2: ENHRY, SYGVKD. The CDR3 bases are TGTGCCATCAGTGAGTCGGGGACAGGAAGCTCCTACGAGCAGTACTTC. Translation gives CAISESGTGSSYEQYF.

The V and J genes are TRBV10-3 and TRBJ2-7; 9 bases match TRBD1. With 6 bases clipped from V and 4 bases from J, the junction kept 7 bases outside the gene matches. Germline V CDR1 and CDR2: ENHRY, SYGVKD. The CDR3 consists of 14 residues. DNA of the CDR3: TGTGCCATCAGGCTGGGACAGGGAGGATACGAGCAGTACTTC. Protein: CAIRLGQGGYEQYF.

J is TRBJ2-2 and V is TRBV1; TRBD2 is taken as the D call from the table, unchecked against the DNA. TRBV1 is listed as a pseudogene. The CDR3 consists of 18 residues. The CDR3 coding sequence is TGCACCAGCAGCCAAGAGCGGCTAGCGGGGCCGAACACCGGGGAGCTGTTTTTT. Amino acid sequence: CTSSQERLAGPNTGELFF.

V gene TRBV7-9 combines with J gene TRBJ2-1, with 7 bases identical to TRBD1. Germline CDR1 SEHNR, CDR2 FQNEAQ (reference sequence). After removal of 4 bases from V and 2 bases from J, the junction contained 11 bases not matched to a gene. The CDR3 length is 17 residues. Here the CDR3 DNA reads TGTGCCAGCAGCTCGGGCACCGGGACAGCTACCTACAATGAGCAGTTCTTC. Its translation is CASSSGTGTATYNEQFF. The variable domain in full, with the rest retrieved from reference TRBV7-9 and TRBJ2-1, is DTGVSQNPRHKITKRGQNVTFRCDPISEHNRLYWYRQTLGQGPEFLTYFQNEAQLEKSRLLSDRFSAERPKGSFSTLEIQRTEQGDSAMYLCASSSGTGTATYNEQFFGPGTRLTVL.

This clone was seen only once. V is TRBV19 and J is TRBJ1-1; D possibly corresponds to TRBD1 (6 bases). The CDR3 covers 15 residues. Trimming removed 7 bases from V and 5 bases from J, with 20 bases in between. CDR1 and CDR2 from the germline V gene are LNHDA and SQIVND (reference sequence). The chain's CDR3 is CASKFAGTQGTEAFF. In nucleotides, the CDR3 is TGTGCCAGTAAGTTTGCGGGCACCCAGGGGACTGAAGCTTTCTTT.

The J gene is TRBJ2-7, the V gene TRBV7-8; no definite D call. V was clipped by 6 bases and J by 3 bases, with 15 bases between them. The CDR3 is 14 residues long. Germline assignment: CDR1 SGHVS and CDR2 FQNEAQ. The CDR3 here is CASSYTAQHYEQYF. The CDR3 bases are TGTGCCAGCAGTTATACGGCACAGCACTACGAGCAGTACTTC.

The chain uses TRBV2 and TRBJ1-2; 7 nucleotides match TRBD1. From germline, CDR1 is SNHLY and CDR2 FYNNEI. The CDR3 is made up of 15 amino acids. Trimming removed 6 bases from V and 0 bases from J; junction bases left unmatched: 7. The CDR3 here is CASRGTDKSNYGYTF. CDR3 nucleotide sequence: TGTGCCAGCAGGGGGACAGACAAGTCTAACTATGGCTACACCTTC.

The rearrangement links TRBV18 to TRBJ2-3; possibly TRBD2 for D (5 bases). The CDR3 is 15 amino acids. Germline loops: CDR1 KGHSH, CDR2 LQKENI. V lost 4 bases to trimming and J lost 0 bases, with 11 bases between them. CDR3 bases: TGTGCCAGCTCACGGATAGCGCGGAGCACAGATACGCAGTATTTT. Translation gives CASSRIARSTDTQYF.

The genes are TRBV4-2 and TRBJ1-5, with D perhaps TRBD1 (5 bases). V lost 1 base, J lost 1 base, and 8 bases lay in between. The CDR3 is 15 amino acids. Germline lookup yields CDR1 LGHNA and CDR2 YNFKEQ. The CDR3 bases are TGTGCCAGCAGCCAAGGGAGGGACAGCAATCAGCCCCAGCATTTT. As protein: CASSQGRDSNQPQHF.

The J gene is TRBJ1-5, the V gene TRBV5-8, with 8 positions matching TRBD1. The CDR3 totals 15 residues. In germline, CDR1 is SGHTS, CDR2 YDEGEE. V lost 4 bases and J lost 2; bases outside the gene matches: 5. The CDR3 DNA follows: TGTGCCAGCAGCCCAGGGACAGGTGGCAATCAGCCCCAGCATTTT. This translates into CASSPGTGGNQPQHF.

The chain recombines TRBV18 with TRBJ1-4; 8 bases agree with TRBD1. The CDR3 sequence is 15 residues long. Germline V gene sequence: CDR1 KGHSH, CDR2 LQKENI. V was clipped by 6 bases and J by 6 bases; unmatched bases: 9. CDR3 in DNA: TGTGCCAGCTCCCGGCGACAGGGGAGGGATGAAAAACTGTTTTTT. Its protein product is CASSRRQGRDEKLFF.

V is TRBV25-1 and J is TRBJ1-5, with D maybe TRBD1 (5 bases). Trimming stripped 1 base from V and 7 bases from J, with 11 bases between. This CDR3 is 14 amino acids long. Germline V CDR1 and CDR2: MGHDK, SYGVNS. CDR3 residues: CASSESGRAQPQHF. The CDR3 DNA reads TGTGCCAGCAGTGAATCTGGCAGGGCCCAGCCCCAGCATTTT.

CDR3 coding DNA: TGTGCCAGCAGCTTAGTCCCAGGGAACTACGAGCAGTACTTC. As protein: CASSLVPGNYEQYF. V and J are TRBV11-1 and TRBJ2-7, with a weak D call TRBD1 (5 bases). The CDR3 length is 14 residues. Germline V CDR1 and CDR2: SGHAT, FQDESV (reference sequence). V was trimmed by 1 base and J by 3 bases, leaving 10 bases between them. Based on the CDR3 plus reference TRBV11-1 and TRBJ2-7, the full variable domain is EAEVAQSPRYKITEKSQAVAFWCDPISGHATLYWYRQILGQGPELLVQFQDESVVDDSQLPKDRFSAERLKGVDSTLKIQPAELGDSAMYLCASSLVPGNYEQYFGPGTRLTVT.

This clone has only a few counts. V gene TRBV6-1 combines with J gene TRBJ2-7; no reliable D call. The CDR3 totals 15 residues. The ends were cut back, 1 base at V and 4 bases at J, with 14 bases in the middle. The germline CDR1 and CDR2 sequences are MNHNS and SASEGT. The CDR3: CASSEVSNIAYEQYF. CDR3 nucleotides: TGTGCCAGCAGTGAAGTCTCTAATATCGCATACGAGCAGTACTTC.

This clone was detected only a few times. The CDR3 sequence: CASSEVGRDQPQHF. DNA of the CDR3: TGTGCCAGCAGTGAAGTGGGCAGGGATCAGCCCCAGCATTTT. The chain carries TRBV2 and TRBJ1-5; a possible D gene is TRBD1 (5 bases). The V and J ends lost 1 base and 5 bases respectively, with 9 bases between them. The CDR3 is made up of 14 amino acids. From germline, CDR1 is SNHLY and CDR2 FYNNEI.

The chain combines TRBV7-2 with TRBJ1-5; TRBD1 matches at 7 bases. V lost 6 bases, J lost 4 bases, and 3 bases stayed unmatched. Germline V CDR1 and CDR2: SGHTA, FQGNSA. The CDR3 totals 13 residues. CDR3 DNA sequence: TGTGCCAGCAGGATGGGACAGAATCAGCCCCAGCATTTT. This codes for CASRMGQNQPQHF.

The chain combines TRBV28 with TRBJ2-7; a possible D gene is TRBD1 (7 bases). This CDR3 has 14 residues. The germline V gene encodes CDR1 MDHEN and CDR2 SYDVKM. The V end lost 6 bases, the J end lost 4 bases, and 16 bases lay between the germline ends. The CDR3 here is CASSPSGGKYEQYF. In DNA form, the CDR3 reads TGTGCCAGCAGCCCCTCAGGGGGGAAGTACGAGCAGTACTTC. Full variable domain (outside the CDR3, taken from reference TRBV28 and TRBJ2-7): DVKVTQSSRYLVKRTGEKVFLECVQDMDHENMFWYRQDPGLGLRLIYFSYDVKMKEKGDIPEGYSVSREKKERFSLILESASTNQTSMYLCASSPSGGKYEQYFGPGTRLTVT.

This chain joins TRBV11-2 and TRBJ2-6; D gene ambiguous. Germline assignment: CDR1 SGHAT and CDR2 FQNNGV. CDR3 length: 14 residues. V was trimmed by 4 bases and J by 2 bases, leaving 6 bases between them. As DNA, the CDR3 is TGTGCCAGCAGCTACTCCGCTGGGGCCAACGTCCTGACTTTC. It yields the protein CASSYSAGANVLTF.

CDR3 residues: CASSYDLSGRNSPLHF. The CDR3 DNA reads as TGTGCCAGCAGTTACGATTTGTCGGGTCGGAATTCACCCCTCCACTTT. The chain links TRBV6-5 to TRBJ1-6, with no clear D. Germline CDR1 is MNHEY and CDR2 is SVGAGI. Trimming shortened V by 2 bases and J by 7 bases, and 15 bases separated the two germline ends. The CDR3 sequence is 16 residues long.

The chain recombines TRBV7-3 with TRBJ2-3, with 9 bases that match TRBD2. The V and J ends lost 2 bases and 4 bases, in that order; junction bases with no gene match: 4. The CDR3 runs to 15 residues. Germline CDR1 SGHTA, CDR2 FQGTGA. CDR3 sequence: CASSLSGGGADTQYF. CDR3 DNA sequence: TGTGCCAGCAGCTTATCTGGCGGGGGGGCAGATACGCAGTATTTT. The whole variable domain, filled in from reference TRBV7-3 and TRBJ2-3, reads GAGVSQTPSNKVTEKGKYVELRCDPISGHTALYWYRQSLGQGPEFLIYFQGTGAADDSGLPNDRFFAVRPEGSVSTLKIQRTERGDSAVYLCASSLSGGGADTQYFGPGTRLTVL.

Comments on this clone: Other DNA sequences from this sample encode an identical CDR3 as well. CDR3 sequence reads: CASSLAGETQYF. The CDR3 coding sequence is TGCGCCAGCAGCTTGGCGGGAGAGACCCAGTACTTC. The chain uses TRBV5-1 and TRBJ2-5; D gene uncertain. The CDR3 spans 12 residues. Trimming shortened V by 0 bases and J by 4 bases, and 4 bases separated the two germline ends. Germline values: CDR1 SGHRS, CDR2 YFSETQ.